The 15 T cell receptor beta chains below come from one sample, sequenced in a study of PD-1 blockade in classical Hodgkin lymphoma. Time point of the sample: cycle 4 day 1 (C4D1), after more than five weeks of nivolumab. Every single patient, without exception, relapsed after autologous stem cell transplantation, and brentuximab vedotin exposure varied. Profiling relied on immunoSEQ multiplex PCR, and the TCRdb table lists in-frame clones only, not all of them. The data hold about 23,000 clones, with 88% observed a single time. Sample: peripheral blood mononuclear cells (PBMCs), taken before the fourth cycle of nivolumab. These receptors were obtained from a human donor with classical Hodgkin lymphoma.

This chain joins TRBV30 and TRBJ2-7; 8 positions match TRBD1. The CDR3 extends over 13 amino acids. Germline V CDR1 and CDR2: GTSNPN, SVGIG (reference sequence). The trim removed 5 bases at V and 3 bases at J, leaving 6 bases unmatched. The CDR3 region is CAWDRGSYYEQYF. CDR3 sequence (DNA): TGTGCCTGGGACAGGGGATCTTACTACGAGCAGTACTTC.

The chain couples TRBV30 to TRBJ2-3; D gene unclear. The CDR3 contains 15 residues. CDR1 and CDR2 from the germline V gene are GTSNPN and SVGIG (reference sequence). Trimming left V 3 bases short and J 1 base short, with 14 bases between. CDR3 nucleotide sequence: TGTGCCTGGAGGCCCTTAGGCCGTGGCACAGATACGCAGTATTTT. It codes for CAWRPLGRGTDTQYF. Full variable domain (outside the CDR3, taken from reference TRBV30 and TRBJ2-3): SQTIHQWPATLVQPVGSPLSLECTVEGTSNPNLYWYRQAAGRGLQLLFYSVGIGQISSEVPQNLSASRPQDRQFILSSKKLLLSDSGFYLCAWRPLGRGTDTQYFGPGTRLTVL.

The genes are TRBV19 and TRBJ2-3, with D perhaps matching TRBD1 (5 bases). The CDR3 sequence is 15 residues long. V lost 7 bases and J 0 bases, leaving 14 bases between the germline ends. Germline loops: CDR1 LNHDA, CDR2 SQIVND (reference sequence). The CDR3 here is CASMRTSTSTDTQYF. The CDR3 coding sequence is TGTGCCAGTATGCGGACAAGCACTAGCACAGATACGCAGTATTTT.

The CDR3 coding sequence is TGTGCCAGCAGAAACATACAAGGGACACCATCCACCTTC. This codes for CASRNIQGTPSTF. The chain couples TRBV5-6 to TRBJ1-2; possibly TRBD1 for D (6 bases). This CDR3 is 13 amino acids long. Germline V gene sequence: CDR1 SGHDT, CDR2 YYEEEE. Trimming took 5 bases from V and 13 from J, leaving 21 bases between them.

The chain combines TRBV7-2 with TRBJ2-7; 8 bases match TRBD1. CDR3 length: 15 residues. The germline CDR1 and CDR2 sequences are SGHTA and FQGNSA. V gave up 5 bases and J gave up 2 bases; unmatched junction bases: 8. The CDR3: CASSRGGQGAYEQYF. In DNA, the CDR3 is TGTGCCAGCAGCCGGGGAGGACAGGGCGCCTACGAGCAGTACTTC.

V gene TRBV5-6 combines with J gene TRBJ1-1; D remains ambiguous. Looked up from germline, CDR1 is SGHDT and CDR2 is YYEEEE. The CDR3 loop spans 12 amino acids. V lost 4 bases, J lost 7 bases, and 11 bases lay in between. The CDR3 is CASSPLGVEAFF. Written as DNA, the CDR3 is TGTGCCAGCAGCCCCCTTGGGGTTGAAGCTTTCTTT.

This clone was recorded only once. The CDR3 loop reads CASSQIPGGRPAFF. As DNA, the CDR3 is TGTGCCAGCTCTCAAATCCCGGGGGGGCGCCCAGCTTTCTTT. The V call is TRBV7-6, the J call TRBJ1-1, with a tentative D call TRBD1 (6 bases). The CDR3 length is 14 residues. With 8 bases removed from V and 10 bases from J, the gap between germline ends came to 23 bases. Per the germline V gene, CDR1 is SGHVS and CDR2 is FNYEAQ.

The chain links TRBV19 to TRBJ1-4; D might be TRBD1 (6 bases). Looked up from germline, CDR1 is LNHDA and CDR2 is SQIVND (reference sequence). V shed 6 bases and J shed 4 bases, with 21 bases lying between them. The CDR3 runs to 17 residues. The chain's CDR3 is CASSEDRKSLFNEKLFF. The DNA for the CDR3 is TGTGCCAGTAGCGAAGACAGGAAGAGCCTATTTAATGAAAAACTGTTTTTT.

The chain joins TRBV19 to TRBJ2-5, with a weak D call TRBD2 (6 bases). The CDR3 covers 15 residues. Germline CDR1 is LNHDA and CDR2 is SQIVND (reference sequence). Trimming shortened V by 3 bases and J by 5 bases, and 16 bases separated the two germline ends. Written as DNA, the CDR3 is TGTGCCAGTAGTATCTTGGCGGGGAACTGGGAGACCCAGTACTTC. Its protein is CASSILAGNWETQYF.

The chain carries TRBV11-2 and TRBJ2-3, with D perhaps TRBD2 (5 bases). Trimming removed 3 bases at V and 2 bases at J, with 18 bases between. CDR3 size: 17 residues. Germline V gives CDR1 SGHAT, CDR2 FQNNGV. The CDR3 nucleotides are TGTGCCAGCAGCTTTTGGAGCCCCAGCGGACCCACAGATACGCAGTATTTT. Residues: CASSFWSPSGPTDTQYF.

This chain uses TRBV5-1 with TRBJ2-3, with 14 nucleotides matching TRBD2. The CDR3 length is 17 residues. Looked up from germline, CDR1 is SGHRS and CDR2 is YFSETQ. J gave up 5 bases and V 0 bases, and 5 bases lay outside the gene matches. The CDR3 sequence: CASSLGLAGGFGDTQYF. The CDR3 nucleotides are TGCGCCAGCAGCTTGGGACTAGCGGGAGGGTTTGGAGATACGCAGTATTTT.

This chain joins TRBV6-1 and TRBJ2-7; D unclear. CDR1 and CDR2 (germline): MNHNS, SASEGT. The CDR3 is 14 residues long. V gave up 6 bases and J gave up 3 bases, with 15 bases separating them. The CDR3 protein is CASRQRAGGYEQYF. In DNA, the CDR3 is TGTGCCAGCAGACAAAGGGCAGGCGGCTACGAGCAGTACTTC.

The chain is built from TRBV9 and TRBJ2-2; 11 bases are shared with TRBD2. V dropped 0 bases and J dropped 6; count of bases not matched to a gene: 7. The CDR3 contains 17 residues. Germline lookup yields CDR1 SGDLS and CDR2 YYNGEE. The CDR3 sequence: CASSVGTSGSGAGELFF. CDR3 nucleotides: TGTGCCAGCAGCGTAGGCACTAGCGGGAGTGGGGCCGGGGAGCTGTTTTTT.

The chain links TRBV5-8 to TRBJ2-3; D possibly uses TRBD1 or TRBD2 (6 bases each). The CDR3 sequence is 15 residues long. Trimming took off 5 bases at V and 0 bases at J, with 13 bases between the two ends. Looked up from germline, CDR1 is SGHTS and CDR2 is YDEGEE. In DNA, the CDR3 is TGTGCCAGCAGTCGGAGGGGGGCTAGCACAGATACGCAGTATTTT. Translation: CASSRRGASTDTQYF.

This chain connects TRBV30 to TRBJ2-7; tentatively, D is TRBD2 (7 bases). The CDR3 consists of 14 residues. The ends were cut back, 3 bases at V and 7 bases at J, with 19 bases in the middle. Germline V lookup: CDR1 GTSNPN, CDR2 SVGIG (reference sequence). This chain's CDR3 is CAWRRAGGAWEQYF. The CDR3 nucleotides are TGTGCCTGGAGGCGGGCTGGGGGGGCATGGGAGCAGTACTTC.